This T cell receptor (beta chain) was obtained from a study of cytomegalovirus exposure and HLA in healthy donors. This CDR3 is built from 13 residues. The germline CDR1 and CDR2 sequences are SQVTM and ANQGSEA. Trimming cost V 7 bases and J 8 bases; bases outside gene matches: 8. The PCR had 60 Vbeta and 13 Jbeta primers. Sequenced by immunoSEQ multiplex PCR; TCRdb stores in-frame clones only, minus some. The sample includes about 61,000 clones, around 92% of them seen just once. The chain has TRBV29-1 and TRBJ1-6; TRBD1 matches at 7 bases. Sequencing used PBMCs. The origin of this receptor is a man aged 30-40 years in good health and CMV-seropositive. The CDR3 spells CSALQGPDSPLHF. CDR3 coding DNA: TGCAGCGCCCTACAGGGGCCGGATTCACCCCTCCACTTT.